Listed below are T cell receptor beta chains from one sample, sequenced in a study of blood T cell repertoires in COVID-19. Using immunoSEQ multiplex PCR, the repertoire was profiled, and TCRdb retains in-frame clones only, with some absent. The table has about 150,000 clones, 84% seen once. Material: peripheral blood. The origin of the receptors is a man aged 65 to 85 with acute or convalescent COVID-19. The CDR3 runs from the conserved cysteine through the conserved F or W. D genes are given only for firm matches. Where a row states a size, it is once, few, many or the class of an expanded clone; other rows omit it.

V	D	J	size	DNA	CDR3
TRBV5-4	.	TRBJ2-1	.	TGTGCCAGCAGCTTGGCCAGGACAGTCTCCTACAATGAGCAGTTCTTC	CASSLARTVSYNEQFF
TRBV2	.	TRBJ2-5	.	TGTGCCAGCAGTACTCTGGAGGGGGGGCCGGAGACCCAGTACTTC	CASSTLEGGPETQYF
TRBV9	TRBD2	TRBJ2-5	.	TGTGCCAGCAGCCCCCAGGGAGGGTTAGGAGAGACCCAGTACTTC	CASSPQGGLGETQYF
TRBV28	.	TRBJ1-2	once	TGTGCCAGCACCCGGGGGGGTCCTAACTATGGCTACACCTTC	CASTRGGPNYGYTF
TRBV2	TRBD1	TRBJ2-3	.	TGTGCCAGCAGTGCCCTAGGGACAGGGATTAGCACAGATACGCAGTATTTT	CASSALGTGISTDTQYF
TRBV6-6	.	TRBJ1-5	once	TGTGCCAGCAGCGGAGGGAGACTCCGAGGGAGGGAGGGTAGCAATCAGCCCCAGCATTTT	CASSGGRLRGREGSNQPQHF
TRBV5-8	.	TRBJ2-5	.	TGTGCCAGCAGCTTGCGTGTAGCAAGGCCAAGAGAGACCCAGTACTTC	CASSLRVARPRETQYF
TRBV6-5	.	TRBJ2-3	.	TGTGCCAGCAGTTACTCCCCCGGGTCGCGGGGAGATACGCAGTATTTT	CASSYSPGSRGDTQYF
TRBV19	TRBD2	TRBJ2-7	.	TGTGCCAGTAGCCCGGGACTAGCGGGGACCTCGCCCTACGAGCAGTACTTC	CASSPGLAGTSPYEQYF
TRBV10-3	.	TRBJ2-2	.	TGTGCCATCAGTGACTACTACGGGGGAAGCGCCGGGGAGCTGTTTTTT	CAISDYYGGSAGELFF
TRBV28	TRBD1	TRBJ2-7	.	TGTGCCAGTACTCCTCCGGGACAGGGGACCCAAGAGCAGTACTTC	CASTPPGQGTQEQYF
TRBV19	.	TRBJ1-1	.	TGTGCCAGTAGTAACCGGGGGAACACTGAAGCTTTCTTT	CASSNRGNTEAFF